Listed below are T cell receptor beta chains from one sample, sequenced in a study of glioma-infiltrating T cells. Each CDR3 protein is one row after TCRdb ran MiXCR on the multiplex PCR reads. This sample has around 90,000 distinct CDR3 sequences, with approximately 40% found just once. Material for sequencing was glioma tissue, nonneoplastic brain tissue, or PBMCs (not recorded which). The receptors originated from a human donor with low-grade glioma or glioblastoma, undergoing nonglioma brain surgery, or in good health (not recorded which). Both conserved end residues are part of each CDR3. Each record gives: J gene, V gene, D gene, clone size, CDR3 protein, CDR3 DNA. A D gene is named only where the DNA matches it firmly. Rows may omit the clone size; those that give it use once, few, many or a size class.

>TRBJ1-1|TRBV12-3/TRBV12-4|NA|NA
CVSSFWGTEAFF
TGTGTCAGCAGTTTTTGGGGGACTGAAGCCTTCTTT
>TRBJ2-7|TRBV7-6|TRBD2|many
CASSLNQLAGGYEQYF
TGTGCCAGCAGCCTTAACCAACTAGCGGGTGGGTACGAGCAGTACTTC
>TRBJ1-5|TRBV5-4|NA|many
CASSLDGTNQPQHF
TGTGCCAGCAGCCTCGACGGAACTAATCAGCCCCAGCATTTT
>TRBJ1-3|TRBV28|NA|many
CASRAEVNTIYF
TGTGCCAGCAGGGCCGAAGTGAACACCATATATTTT
>TRBJ2-5|TRBV18|NA|many
CASSQGFGETQYF
TGTGCCAGCTCACAGGGTTTCGGAGAGACCCAGTACTTC
>TRBJ2-1|TRBV12-3/TRBV12-4|TRBD2|NA
CASSRGLAGYERLF
TGTGCCAGCAGCCGTGGACTAGCGGGGTATGAGCGGCTCTTC
>TRBJ2-7|TRBV30|TRBD2|many
CAWGGTSDYYEQYF
TGTGCCTGGGGTGGGACTAGCGACTACTACGAGCAGTACTTC
>TRBJ2-1|TRBV5-4|NA|many
CASSLNMISYNEQFF
TGTGCCAGCAGCTTGAACATGATCTCCTACAATGAGCAGTTCTTC
>TRBJ2-7|TRBV12-3/TRBV12-4|NA|NA
CASSLGRWASYEHYF
TGTGCCAGCAGTTTAGGGAGGTGGGCTTCCTACGAGCATTACTTC
>TRBJ2-5|TRBV28|NA|many
CASSQPPGETQYF
TGTGCCAGCAGCCAACCTCCAGGGGAGACCCAGTACTTC
>TRBJ1-1|TRBV6-8|NA|NA
CASSYPTGTIIRLNTEAFF
TGTGCCAGCAGTTACCCCACCGGGACCATAATTCGCCTGAACACTGAGGCTTTCTTT
>TRBJ2-3|TRBV20-1|TRBD2|NA
CSSSDLAGGPTDMQYF
TGCAGTTCTAGTGACCTAGCGGGGGGGCCCACAGATATGCAGTATTTT
>TRBJ2-6|TRBV19|NA|many
CATRRYSGANVLTF
TGTGCCACCCGACGGTACTCTGGGGCCAACGTCCTGACTTTC
>TRBJ2-7|TRBV20-1|TRBD2|once
CSASSGGTKEQYF
TGCAGTGCTAGTAGCGGGGGGACCAAAGAGCAGTACTTC
>TRBJ2-5|TRBV6-1|TRBD2|NA
CASSSSGGTRETQYF
TGTGCCAGCAGCTCATCCGGGGGGACGAGGGAGACCCAGTACTTC
>TRBJ2-7|TRBV24-1|NA|NA
CATSERSSNEQYF
TGTGCCACCAGTGAAAGGAGTAGCAATGAGCAGTACTTC
>TRBJ2-7|TRBV15|NA|NA
CAANPRLGLYEQYF
TGTGCCGCCAACCCTCGGTTAGGACTTTACGAGCAGTACTTC
>TRBJ2-7|TRBV6-6|TRBD1|NA
CASRTDPGTGYEQYF
TGTGCCAGCAGGACCGACCCGGGGACAGGGTACGAGCAGTACTTC
>TRBJ1-5|TRBV7-2|NA|many
CASSLWDSNQPQHF
TGTGCCAGCAGCTTGTGGGATAGCAATCAGCCCCAGCATTTT
>TRBJ2-7|TRBV6-1|TRBD2|NA
CASSEAGGEQYF
TGTGCCAGCAGTGAAGCCGGGGGGGAGCAGTACTTC
>TRBJ1-2|TRBV6-2/TRBV6-3|NA|many
CASSSPGQAYGYTF
TGTGCCAGCAGTTCCCCCGGCCAGGCCTATGGCTACACCTTC
>TRBJ1-5|TRBV4-1|TRBD1|many
CASSPPGQGLSAQHF
TGCGCCAGCAGCCCCCCGGGACAGGGGTTGTCGGCCCAGCATTTT
>TRBJ2-5|TRBV3-1|TRBD1|many
CASRRQGYQETQYF
TGTGCCAGCAGAAGACAGGGGTACCAAGAGACCCAGTACTTC
>TRBJ2-3|TRBV7-6|TRBD2|NA
CASSRSGIADTQYF
TGTGCCAGCAGCCGTAGCGGGATCGCAGATACGCAGTATTTT
>TRBJ2-1|TRBV6-2/TRBV6-3|TRBD2|NA
CASSSDWGLAGNNEQSF
TGTGCAAGCAGCTCAGACTGGGGACTAGCGGGAAACAATGAGCAGTCCTTC
>TRBJ1-2|TRBV27|NA|NA
CASILSGGHGYTF
TGTGCCAGCATTTTGTCCGGGGGCCACGGCTACACCTTC
>TRBJ1-1|TRBV7-2|NA|many
CASSFFREAFF
TGTGCCAGCAGCTTTTTCAGGGAAGCTTTCTTT
>TRBJ2-3|TRBV19|TRBD2|many
CASRGGASGRGRDTQYF
TGTGCCAGTAGAGGAGGGGCTAGCGGGAGGGGAAGAGATACGCAGTATTTT
>TRBJ2-2|TRBV7-2|NA|many
CASSRDGPGELFF
TGTGCCAGCAGCCGGGACGGGCCGGGGGAGCTGTTTTTT
>TRBJ2-3|TRBV5-5|NA|NA
CASSIRQALADTQYF
TGTGCCAGCAGCATAAGACAGGCCCTCGCAGATACGCAGTATTTT
>TRBJ1-2|TRBV20-1|NA|NA
CSALEAGIGGLYGYTF
TGCAGTGCGCTGGAGGCAGGGATCGGAGGTCTCTATGGCTACACCTTC
>TRBJ2-5|TRBV2|NA|many
CASNVQGSQETQYF
TGTGCCAGCAACGTACAGGGTTCTCAAGAGACCCAGTACTTC
>TRBJ2-7|TRBV6-5|NA|many
CASSYSAQGGLYEQYF
TGTGCCAGCAGTTACTCGGCGCAGGGAGGACTCTACGAGCAGTACTTC
>TRBJ2-4|TRBV7-9|NA|many
CASSSGLPRDIQYF
TGTGCCAGCAGCTCTGGACTTCCGCGCGACATTCAGTACTTC
>TRBJ2-7|TRBV27|NA|many
CASSPGLKQYF
TGTGCCAGCAGTCCTGGCTTGAAGCAGTACTTC
>TRBJ1-5|TRBV19|NA|many
CASSARGGVSNQPQHF
TGTGCCAGTAGTGCCAGGGGAGGGGTTAGCAATCAGCCCCAGCATTTT
>TRBJ2-7|TRBV28|NA|many
CASSLGQFYERYF
TGTGCCAGCAGTTTAGGGCAGTTCTACGAGCGGTACTTC
>TRBJ2-3|TRBV24-1|NA|NA
CAASEFREEDRQYF
TGTGCCGCCAGTGAATTCAGGGAGGAGGATAGGCAGTATTTT
>TRBJ2-7|TRBV29-1|NA|many
CSVVLLVGSYEQYF
TGCAGCGTTGTTTTGCTGGTTGGCTCCTACGAGCAGTACTTC
>TRBJ2-2|TRBV12-3/TRBV12-4|NA|many
CASSFKVSGELFF
TGTGCCAGCAGTTTTAAAGTGTCCGGGGAGCTGTTTTTT
>TRBJ2-1|TRBV7-9|NA|many
CASSPRGGATYNEQFF
TGTGCCAGCAGCCCCAGAGGGGGGGCCACCTACAATGAGCAGTTCTTC